These T cell receptor beta chains were read from a single sample in a study of T cell responses to AZD1222 COVID-19 vaccine. Libraries were prepared by immunoSEQ multiplex PCR; TCRdb keeps only in-frame clonotypes and omits some of them. The sample comprises about 110,000 clones, 85% to 95% of which are singletons, and around 3% rests with the top ten. The source material was peripheral blood, sampled 28 days after the second AZD1222 dose. The source of these receptors is an adult who received the AZD1222 COVID-19 vaccine. Both conserved end residues are part of each CDR3. A D gene is named only where the DNA matches it firmly. The size field is filled for only some rows; it gives once, few, many or a size class.

d_call clone_size j_call v_call cdr3_nt cdr3_aa
. once TRBJ1-1 TRBV19 TGTGCCAGTAGGGAGCCGTCTAGGAACACTGAAGCTTTCTTT CASREPSRNTEAFF
. . TRBJ2-2 TRBV18 TGTGCCAGCTCACCACTCGCGGGGTTAGACACCGGGGAGCTGTTTTTT CASSPLAGLDTGELFF
. . TRBJ2-3 TRBV7-9 TGTGCCAGCAGCCGGATGCGTGCAGATACGCAGTATTTT CASSRMRADTQYF
. . TRBJ2-2 TRBV28 TGTGCCAGCAGACGGACCGGGGACACCGGGGAGCTGTTTTTT CASRRTGDTGELFF
TRBD2 . TRBJ2-3 TRBV7-9 TGTGCCAGCAGCCGACTAGCGGGACGGTCGGATACGCAGTATTTT CASSRLAGRSDTQYF
TRBD1 once TRBJ2-3 TRBV28 TGTGCCAGCAGTTCTCCATGGACAGGGGGTAGCACAGATACGCAGTATTTT CASSSPWTGGSTDTQYF
TRBD1 . TRBJ2-7 TRBV6-5 TGTGCCAGCAGTAACCCCGGGACAGGGGGCGGCGAGCAGTACTTC CASSNPGTGGGEQYF
. . TRBJ1-1 TRBV4-1 TGCGCCAGCAGCCAAGGGGGACGTGACACTGAAGCTTTCTTT CASSQGGRDTEAFF
. . TRBJ2-7 TRBV6-5 TGTGCCAGCAGTTACTCAGGAGGATCCATATACGAGCAGTACTTC CASSYSGGSIYEQYF
. . TRBJ1-2 TRBV10-1 TGCGCCAGCAGTGAGTCGGCCCAGTATGGCTACACCTTC CASSESAQYGYTF
. . TRBJ2-5 TRBV28 TGTGCCAGCAGTGGGACAAAGGCGAGCGGCCAGTACTTC CASSGTKASGQYF
. . TRBJ1-5 TRBV6-5 TGTGCCACCACCTCGGGGATTTATAGCAATCAGCCCCAGCATTTT CATTSGIYSNQPQHF
. . TRBJ2-2 TRBV6-5 TGTGCCAGCAGTTACTCTTGGGAGCTGTTTTTT CASSYSWELFF
. . TRBJ1-6 TRBV18 TGTGCCAGCTCACCGCAGGATCCCAGTTTAGGAGGGGAAGCACCCCTCCACTTT CASSPQDPSLGGEAPLHF
. . TRBJ2-7 TRBV13 TGTGCCAGCAGCTTAGATGTGGGGGCGTACGAGCAGTACTTC CASSLDVGAYEQYF
. once TRBJ2-2 TRBV5-1 TGCGCCAGCAGCTTGGCCCCAACCGGGGAGCTGTTTTTT CASSLAPTGELFF
TRBD1 . TRBJ1-3 TRBV6-4 TGTGCCAGCAGTGACAAGGGGGCGTCATCTGGAAACACCATATATTTT CASSDKGASSGNTIYF
. . TRBJ2-1 TRBV6-4 TGTGCCAGCAGTGACTCCCGAAAAAGCTCCTACAATGAGCAGTTCTTC CASSDSRKSSYNEQFF
. . TRBJ2-7 TRBV5-4 TGTGCCAGCAGAGACAACGCGAAGCGGTTTAGCTCCTACGAGCAGTACTTC CASRDNAKRFSSYEQYF
. . TRBJ2-3 TRBV11-2 TGTGCCAGCAGAATGTACCGGGACGGACTTACTCCTAGCACAGATACGCAGTATTTT CASRMYRDGLTPSTDTQYF
. . TRBJ2-7 TRBV6-5 TGTGCCAGCAGTCCCGGGTCAGAGCAGTACTTC CASSPGSEQYF
. . TRBJ1-2 TRBV9 TGTGCCAGCAGCACCCTGGGACGTCCGGGGGGGTTTGGCTACACCTTC CASSTLGRPGGFGYTF
. . TRBJ1-2 TRBV5-5 TGTGCCAGCAGTTGGCGGGCAGGAGCGAACTATGGCTACACCTTC CASSWRAGANYGYTF
. . TRBJ2-5 TRBV6-2/TRBV6-3 TGTGCCAGCAGTGCCCCTGTTGGCCGGGAGACCCAGTACTTC CASSAPVGRETQYF
TRBD2 . TRBJ2-1 TRBV3-1/TRBV3-2 TGTGCCAGCAGCCAGACACTAGCGTTTAACAATGAGCAGTTCTTC CASSQTLAFNNEQFF
. . TRBJ1-2 TRBV29-1 TGCAGCGTTGAAGAGAACAGGCCTGGGGGCTACACCTTC CSVEENRPGGYTF
TRBD1 . TRBJ1-5 TRBV6-5 TGTGCCAGCAGTTACTCGGGACAGGGATCTCAGCCCCAGCATTTT CASSYSGQGSQPQHF
. once TRBJ1-1 TRBV19 TGTGCCAGTAGTATTCCCCGACTGGGGAACGTGAACACTGAAGCTTTCTTT CASSIPRLGNVNTEAFF
. . TRBJ2-7 TRBV6-5 TGTGCCAGCAGTCTCCTAGATCAGGGGTTCTACGAGCAGTACTTC CASSLLDQGFYEQYF
TRBD1 . TRBJ2-7 TRBV27 TGTGCCAGCAGTTTCGTCCAGGGGGCTCTATCCTACGAGCAGTACTTC CASSFVQGALSYEQYF
. . TRBJ1-1 TRBV19 TGTGCCAGTAGTGAGGGGGGGGACACTGAAGCTTTCTTT CASSEGGDTEAFF
. . TRBJ1-1 TRBV12-3/TRBV12-4 TGTGCCAGCAGCGTGACCACTGAAGCTTTCTTT CASSVTTEAFF
. . TRBJ2-1 TRBV19 TGTGCCAGTAGTATTACCGGAGAGTTTTACAATGAGCAGTTCTTC CASSITGEFYNEQFF
. . TRBJ2-7 TRBV5-1 TGCGCCAGCAGCTTGGAAGCAGGCAGCTCCTACGAGCAGTACTTC CASSLEAGSSYEQYF
. . TRBJ2-3 TRBV30 TGTGCCTGGAATCGGGATGGCACAGATACGCAGTATTTT CAWNRDGTDTQYF
TRBD1 . TRBJ1-5 TRBV5-8 TGTGCCAGCAGCGTACAGGGGGCCAGCAATCAGCCCCAGCATTTT CASSVQGASNQPQHF
. . TRBJ1-1 TRBV2 TGTGCCAGCAGTACTCAGACCATGAACACTGAAGCTTTCTTT CASSTQTMNTEAFF
. . TRBJ1-5 TRBV6-5 TGTGCCAGCAAGAGGTCTCATCAGCCCCAGCATTTT CASKRSHQPQHF
. . TRBJ2-7 TRBV30 TGTGCCTGGATTGGGGGACCCTACGAGCAGTACTTC CAWIGGPYEQYF
. once TRBJ2-1 TRBV7-2 TGTGCCAGCAGCTTAGGCCCCAGGGCCCCCAGCTATGAGCAGTTCTTC CASSLGPRAPSYEQFF
TRBD1 . TRBJ1-1 TRBV14 TGTGCCAGCAGCCCCTGGGGACAGGGAAACATGAACACTGAAGCTTTCTTT CASSPWGQGNMNTEAFF